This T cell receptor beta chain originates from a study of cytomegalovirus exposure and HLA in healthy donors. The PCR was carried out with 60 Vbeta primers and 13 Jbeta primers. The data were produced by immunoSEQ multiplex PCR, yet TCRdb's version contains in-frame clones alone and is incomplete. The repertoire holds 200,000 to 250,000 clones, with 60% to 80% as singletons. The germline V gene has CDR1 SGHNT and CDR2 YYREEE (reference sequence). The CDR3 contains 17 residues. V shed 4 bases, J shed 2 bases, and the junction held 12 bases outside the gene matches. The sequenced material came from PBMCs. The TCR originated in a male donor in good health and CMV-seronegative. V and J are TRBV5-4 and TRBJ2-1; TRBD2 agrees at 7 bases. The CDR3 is CASSEILAFGTYNEQFF. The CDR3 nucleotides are TGTGCCAGCAGCGAAATACTAGCGTTTGGCACCTACAATGAGCAGTTCTTC.